The clone carrying this T cell receptor (beta chain) came up a few times. The source of the sample is a study of OX40 agonist ivuxolimab in advanced cancers. Whole-study context: Dose-escalation patients suffered from hepatocellular carcinoma, melanoma, renal cell or head and neck cancer. A partial response was reached by three patients: one with hepatocellular carcinoma and two with cutaneous melanoma.

Assay: immunoSEQ multiplex PCR; the TCRdb copy retains only in-frame clones and omits some. The data contain about 81,000 clones, about 81% of them seen just once; the ten biggest clones take up around 7%. This CDR3 region has 12 residues. From germline, CDR1 is KGHSH and CDR2 LQKENI. Trimming took off 3 bases at V and 7 bases at J, with 7 bases between the two ends. The V gene is TRBV18, the J gene TRBJ2-1, with unresolved D. The sequence was collected from an adult with an advanced solid tumor such as melanoma, head and neck, liver or kidney cancer. This specimen consisted of CD4+ or CD8+ T cells sorted from blood, obtained in a trial of the OX40 agonist ivuxolimab. The CDR3 here is CASSPDGNEQFF. The CDR3 region has the DNA TGTGCCAGCTCACCGGATGGGAATGAGCAGTTCTTC.